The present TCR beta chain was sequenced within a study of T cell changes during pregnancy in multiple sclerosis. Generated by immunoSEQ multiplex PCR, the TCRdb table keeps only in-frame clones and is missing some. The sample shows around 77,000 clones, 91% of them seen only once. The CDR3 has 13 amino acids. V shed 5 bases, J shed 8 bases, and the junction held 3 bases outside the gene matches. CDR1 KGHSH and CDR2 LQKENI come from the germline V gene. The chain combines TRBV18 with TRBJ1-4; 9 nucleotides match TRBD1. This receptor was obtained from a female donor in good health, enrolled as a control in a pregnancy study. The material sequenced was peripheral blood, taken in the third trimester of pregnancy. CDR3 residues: CASSRTGEEKLFF. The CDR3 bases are TGTGCCAGCTCAAGGACAGGGGAGGAAAAACTGTTTTTT.